Listed below are T cell receptor beta chains from one sample, sequenced in a study of cytomegalovirus exposure and HLA in healthy donors. Sequenced by immunoSEQ multiplex PCR; TCRdb stores in-frame clones only, minus some. The sample contains about 120,000 clones, approximately 76% of which appear only once. Sequencing was performed on PBMCs. The origin of the receptors is a man aged 60-69 years in good health and CMV-seropositive. Each CDR3 is given with its conserved first and last residue. The D gene is left open where the match is weak. Clone size is stated in some rows and not others, as once, few, many or a class when expanded.

cdr3_aa cdr3_nt clone_size v_call d_call j_call
CASSLQGYNEQFF TGCGCCAGCAGCTTGCAGGGTTACAATGAGCAGTTCTTC few TRBV5-1 . TRBJ2-1
CASGTYNSPLHF TGTGCCAGCGGGACTTATAATTCACCCCTCCACTTT . TRBV7-2 . TRBJ1-6
CASSLGRALREETQYF TGCGCCAGCAGCTTAGGGAGGGCCCTACGTGAAGAGACCCAGTACTTC . TRBV7-9 TRBD2 TRBJ2-5
CASSFRGPGNTIYF TGTGCCAGCAGTTTTAGGGGCCCTGGAAACACCATATATTTT . TRBV28 . TRBJ1-3
CASGGDRGLNEQFF TGCGCCAGCGGGGGGGACAGGGGGCTTAATGAGCAGTTCTTC . TRBV4-1 TRBD1 TRBJ2-1
CASSRTPPARGPSTEAFF TGCGCCAGCAGCCGGACCCCACCGGCCAGGGGCCCGTCCACTGAAGCTTTCTTT . TRBV4-1 . TRBJ1-1
CASSPQRPSGANVLTF TGTGCCAGCAGTCCCCAGCGCCCCTCTGGGGCCAACGTCCTGACTTTC . TRBV28 . TRBJ2-6
CASSLPGLAVDEQYF TGTGCCAGCAGTTTACCGGGACTAGCGGTCGACGAGCAGTACTTC . TRBV28 TRBD2 TRBJ2-7
CASSTRGGSQYF TGTGCCAGCAGTACTAGAGGAGGCAGTCAGTACTTC . TRBV2 . TRBJ2-4
CASSSTGIISGYTF TGTGCCAGCAGTTCGACAGGGATTATCTCTGGCTACACCTTC . TRBV28 TRBD1 TRBJ1-2
CASSPSGGAEQYF TGCGCCAGCTCCCCTAGCGGGGGGGCCGAGCAGTACTTC . TRBV5-1 TRBD2 TRBJ2-7
CASSERQDEQYF TGTGCCAGTAGTGAAAGACAAGACGAGCAGTACTTC . TRBV19 . TRBJ2-7
CASSDSGTVVF TGTGCCAGCAGTGACTCGGGGACAGTCGTTTTT . TRBV2 TRBD1 TRBJ1-4
CASSRGPSEQYF TGTGCCAGCAGTCGAGGGCCCTCCGAGCAGTACTTC . TRBV28 . TRBJ2-7
CASSVESGLIYEQYF TGTGCCAGCAGCGTAGAGTCGGGACTCATCTACGAGCAGTACTTC . TRBV9 . TRBJ2-7
CASSLDSVSYNEQFF TGCGCCAGCAGCTTGGACTCCGTCTCCTACAATGAGCAGTTCTTC . TRBV5-1 . TRBJ2-1
CASSSGDPATNEKLFF TGTGCCAGCAGCTCAGGTGACCCCGCAACTAATGAAAAACTGTTTTTT . TRBV11-1 . TRBJ1-4
CASSRQGAEKLFF TGCGCCAGCAGCAGGCAGGGGGCGGAAAAACTGTTTTTT . TRBV5-1 TRBD1 TRBJ1-4
CAWSWDRRAYEQYF TGTGCCTGGAGTTGGGACAGGCGGGCCTACGAGCAGTACTTC few TRBV30 TRBD1 TRBJ2-7
CSVGGSSSYNEQFF TGCAGCGTGGGGGGGAGTAGCTCCTACAATGAGCAGTTCTTC . TRBV29-1 TRBD2 TRBJ2-1
CASSQDSRSIWRTQYF TGCGCCAGCAGCCAAGACTCCCGGTCCATCTGGAGGACGCAGTATTTT . TRBV4-1 . TRBJ2-3
CASSLGQGKKTQYF TGTGCCAGCAGCTTAGGACAGGGTAAGAAGACCCAGTACTTC . TRBV5-6 TRBD1 TRBJ2-5
CASSLEGQGLNTEAFF TGTGCCAGCAGCTTAGAAGGACAGGGACTGAACACTGAAGCTTTCTTT . TRBV7-8 TRBD1 TRBJ1-1
CASSLVRGDYGYTF TGCGCCAGCAGCTTGGTTCGGGGTGACTATGGCTACACCTTC . TRBV5-1 . TRBJ1-2
CASSPYNEQFF TGTGCCAGCAGCCCATACAATGAGCAGTTCTTC once TRBV2 . TRBJ2-1
CASGGVDRGGYGYTF TGCGCCAGCGGAGGAGTCGACAGGGGAGGATATGGCTACACCTTC . TRBV5-1 TRBD1 TRBJ1-2
CASSLDTGQGGIGELFF TGTGCCAGCAGCTTGGACACGGGACAGGGGGGAATCGGGGAGCTGTTTTTT . TRBV5-4 TRBD1 TRBJ2-2
CASSGTSGETQYF TGCGCCAGCAGTGGGACTAGCGGAGAGACCCAGTACTTC . TRBV10-2 TRBD2 TRBJ2-5
CAISESGVGYTF TGTGCCATCAGTGAGTCCGGGGTTGGCTACACCTTC . TRBV10-3 . TRBJ1-2
CASSLGRGDGYTF TGTGCCAGCAGCTTGGGCAGGGGGGATGGCTACACCTTC . TRBV7-9 TRBD1 TRBJ1-2
CASSPGQSFNQPQHF TGCGCCAGCAGCCCGGGACAGAGCTTTAATCAGCCCCAGCATTTT . TRBV10-2 TRBD1 TRBJ1-5
CASSQDGGRGYGYTF TGTGCCAGCAGCCAAGACGGGGGGCGCGGGTATGGCTACACCTTC few TRBV4-2 . TRBJ1-2
CASSLRGQRQETQYF TGTGCCAGCAGCTTACGAGGACAAAGGCAAGAGACCCAGTACTTC . TRBV7-3 . TRBJ2-5
CASSGHPAGGYNEQFF TGTGCCAGCAGCGGCCATCCCGCGGGGGGGTACAATGAGCAGTTCTTC . TRBV4-2 TRBD2 TRBJ2-1
CASSSADTQYF TGTGCCAGCAGTTCGGCAGATACGCAGTATTTT . TRBV28 . TRBJ2-3
CASSLGSPGQMRNQPQHF TGTGCCAGCAGCTTAGGGAGTCCGGGACAGATGAGAAATCAGCCCCAGCATTTT . TRBV7-9 TRBD1 TRBJ1-5
CASTLQGGETQYF TGTGCCAGCACCTTACAGGGGGGGGAGACCCAGTACTTC . TRBV6-6 . TRBJ2-5
CASSFDREDTQYF TGCGCCAGCAGCTTCGACAGGGAGGATACGCAGTATTTT . TRBV5-1 TRBD1 TRBJ2-3
CAWIGQGRLMNTEAFF TGTGCCTGGATCGGACAGGGCCGTCTCATGAACACTGAAGCTTTCTTT . TRBV30 TRBD1 TRBJ1-1
CAISDQGAANYGYTF TGTGCCATCAGTGATCAGGGGGCGGCTAACTATGGCTACACCTTC . TRBV10-3 TRBD1 TRBJ1-2
CASSLGQGAYEQYF TGCGCCAGCAGCTTGGGACAGGGGGCCTACGAGCAGTACTTC . TRBV5-1 TRBD1 TRBJ2-7
CASSRADSHNEKLFF TGTGCCAGCTCACGTGCGGACAGCCATAATGAAAAACTGTTTTTT . TRBV18 . TRBJ1-4
CASSLYPPATGNNEQFF TGTGCCAGCAGCTTATACCCTCCAGCGACCGGGAACAATGAGCAGTTCTTC . TRBV7-3 . TRBJ2-1
CASSPSRLGGETQYF TGTGCCAGCAGCCCCTCGAGGCTTGGGGGGGAGACCCAGTACTTC . TRBV7-9 . TRBJ2-5
CASSGLGGLNTEAFF TGCGCCAGCAGCGGGCTTGGGGGCTTGAACACTGAAGCTTTCTTT . TRBV5-1 . TRBJ1-1
CASSSWTSGTYEQYF TGTGCCAGCAGCTCCTGGACTAGCGGGACCTACGAGCAGTACTTC . TRBV7-3 TRBD2 TRBJ2-7
CASSPLTSGGSNEQFF TGCGCCAGCAGCCCCCTGACTAGCGGGGGGTCCAATGAGCAGTTCTTC few TRBV5-1 TRBD2 TRBJ2-1
CASSHEPPDRGFSYEQYF TGTGCCAGCAGCCATGAACCCCCCGACAGGGGCTTTTCCTACGAGCAGTACTTC . TRBV7-6 TRBD1 TRBJ2-7
CASRRTGNPDTQYF TGCGCCAGCAGGCGGACAGGGAACCCAGATACGCAGTATTTT few TRBV5-1 TRBD1 TRBJ2-3
CASSDTGRTDTQYF TGTGCCAGCAGCGACACAGGGCGCACAGATACGCAGTATTTT . TRBV9 . TRBJ2-3
CASSLETRPFF TGTGCCAGCAGCTTAGAAACGAGGCCTTTCTTT . TRBV11-2 . TRBJ1-1
CASSSGRARGIHF TGTGCCAGCAGTTCGGGACGGGCAAGGGGGATCCACTTT . TRBV28 . TRBJ1-6
CASSVGGTQDNEQFF TGTGCCAGCAGCGTAGGTGGGACTCAGGACAATGAGCAGTTCTTC once TRBV9 . TRBJ2-1